Sequencing of this T cell receptor (beta chain) was carried out in a study of blood T cell repertoires in COVID-19. Across the study: The samples span acute and convalescent COVID-19 from the United States, Italy and Spain. PBMCs, B-cell-depleted T cells, or T cells provided the cDNA or gDNA that made up the material.

Assay used: immunoSEQ multiplex PCR; TCRdb lists only in-frame clones, some missing. The data hold about 340,000 clones, with 92% observed a single time. Germline V lookup: CDR1 MGHRA, CDR2 YSYEKL. CDR3 length: 13 residues. V lost 4 bases to trimming and J lost 1 base, with 7 bases between them. The sequenced sample consisted of PBMCs or T cells enriched from blood (not recorded which). The receptor was isolated from a woman aged 25 to 39 who had recovered from COVID-19. The chain carries TRBV4-1 and TRBJ1-1; D unclear. The CDR3 DNA sequence: TGCGCCAGCAGCCCCCCGGGGAACACTGAAGCTTTCTTT. It is translated as CASSPPGNTEAFF.